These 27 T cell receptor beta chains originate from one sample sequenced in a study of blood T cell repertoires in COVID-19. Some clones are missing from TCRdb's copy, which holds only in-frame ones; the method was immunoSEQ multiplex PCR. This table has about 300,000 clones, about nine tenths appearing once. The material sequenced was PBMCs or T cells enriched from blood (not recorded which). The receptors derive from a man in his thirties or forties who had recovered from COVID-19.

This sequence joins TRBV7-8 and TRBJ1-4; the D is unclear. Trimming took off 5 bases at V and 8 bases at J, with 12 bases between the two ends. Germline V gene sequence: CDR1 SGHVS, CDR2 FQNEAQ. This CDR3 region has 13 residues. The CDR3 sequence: CASSRQKREKLFF. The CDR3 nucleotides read TGTGCCAGCAGCCGCCAGAAGAGGGAAAAACTGTTTTTT.

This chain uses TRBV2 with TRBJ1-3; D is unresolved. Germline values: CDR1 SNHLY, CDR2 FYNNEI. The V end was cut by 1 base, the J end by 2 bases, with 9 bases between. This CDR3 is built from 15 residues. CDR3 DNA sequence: TGTGCCAGCAGTGAAGAAGCCGTCGCTGGAAACACCATATATTTT. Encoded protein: CASSEEAVAGNTIYF. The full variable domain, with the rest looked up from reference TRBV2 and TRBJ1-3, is EPEVTQTPSHQVTQMGQEVILRCVPISNHLYFYWYRQILGQKVEFLVSFYNNEISEKSEIFDDQFSVERPDGSNFTLKIRSTKLEDSAMYFCASSEEAVAGNTIYFGEGSWLTVV.

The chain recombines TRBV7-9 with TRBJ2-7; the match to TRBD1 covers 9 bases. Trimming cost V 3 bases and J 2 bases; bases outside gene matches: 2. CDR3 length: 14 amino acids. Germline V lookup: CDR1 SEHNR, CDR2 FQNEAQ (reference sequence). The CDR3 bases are TGTGCCAGCAGCTTGGGGACAGGGACCTACGAGCAGTACTTC. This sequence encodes CASSLGTGTYEQYF.

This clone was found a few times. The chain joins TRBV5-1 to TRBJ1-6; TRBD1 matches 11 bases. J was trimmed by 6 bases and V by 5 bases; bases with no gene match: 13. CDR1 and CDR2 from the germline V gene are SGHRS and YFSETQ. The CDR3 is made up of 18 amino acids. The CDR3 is CASSRPGGQGAGNSPLHF. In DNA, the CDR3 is TGCGCCAGCAGTCGCCCAGGTGGACAGGGGGCCGGTAATTCACCCCTCCACTTT.

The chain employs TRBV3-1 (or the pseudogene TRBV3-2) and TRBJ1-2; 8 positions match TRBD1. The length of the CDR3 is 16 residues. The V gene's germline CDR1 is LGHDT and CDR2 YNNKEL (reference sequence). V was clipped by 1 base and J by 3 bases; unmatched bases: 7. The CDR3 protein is CASSQGSGQGYYGYTF. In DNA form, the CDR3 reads TGTGCCAGCAGCCAAGGTTCAGGACAGGGATACTATGGCTACACCTTC.

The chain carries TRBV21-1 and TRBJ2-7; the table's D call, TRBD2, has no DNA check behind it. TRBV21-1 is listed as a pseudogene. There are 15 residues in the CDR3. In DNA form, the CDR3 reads TGTGCCAGCAGCAAAGGTCAGGCCGGGAGGAGCGAGCAGTACTTC. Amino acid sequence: CASSKGQAGRSEQYF.

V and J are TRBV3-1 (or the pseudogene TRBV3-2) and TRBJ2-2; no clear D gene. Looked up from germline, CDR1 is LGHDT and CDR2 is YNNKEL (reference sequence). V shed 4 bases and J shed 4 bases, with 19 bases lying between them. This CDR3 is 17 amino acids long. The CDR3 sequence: CASSPNLRLVPTGELFF. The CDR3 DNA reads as TGTGCCAGCAGCCCGAATCTCCGGCTAGTACCCACCGGGGAGCTGTTTTTT.

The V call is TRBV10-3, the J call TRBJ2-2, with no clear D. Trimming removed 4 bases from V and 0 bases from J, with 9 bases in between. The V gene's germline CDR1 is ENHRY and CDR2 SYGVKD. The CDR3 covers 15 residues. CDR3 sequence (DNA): TGTGCCATCAGTGGAGGAGAGCCGAACACCGGGGAGCTGTTTTTT. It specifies CAISGGEPNTGELFF.

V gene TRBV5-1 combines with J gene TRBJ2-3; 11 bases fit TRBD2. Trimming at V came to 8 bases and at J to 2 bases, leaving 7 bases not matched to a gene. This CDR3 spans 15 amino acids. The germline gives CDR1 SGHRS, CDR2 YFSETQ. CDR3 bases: TGCGCCAGGGGCGCTAGCGGGGGGATCACAGATACGCAGTATTTT. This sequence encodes CARGASGGITDTQYF.

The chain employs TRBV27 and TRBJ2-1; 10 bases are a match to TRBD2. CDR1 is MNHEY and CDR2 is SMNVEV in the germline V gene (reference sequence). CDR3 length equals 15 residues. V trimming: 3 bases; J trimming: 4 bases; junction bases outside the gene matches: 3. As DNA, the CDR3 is TGTGCCAGCAGTTTCGAACTAGCGGGGTACAATGAGCAGTTCTTC. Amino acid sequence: CASSFELAGYNEQFF.

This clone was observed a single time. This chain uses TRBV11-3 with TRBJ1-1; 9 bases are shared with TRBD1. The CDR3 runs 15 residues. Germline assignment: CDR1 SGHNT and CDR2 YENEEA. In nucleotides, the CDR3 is TGTGCGAGCGGAGGGACAGGGTGGACGAACACTGAAGCTTTCTTT. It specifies CASGGTGWTNTEAFF.

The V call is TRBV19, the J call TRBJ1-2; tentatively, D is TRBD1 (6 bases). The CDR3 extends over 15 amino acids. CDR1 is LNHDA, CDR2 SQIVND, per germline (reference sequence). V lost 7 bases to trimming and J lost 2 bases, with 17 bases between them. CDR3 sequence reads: CASTPKWGLNYGYTF. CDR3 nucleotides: TGTGCCAGTACTCCAAAGTGGGGGCTGAACTATGGCTACACCTTC.

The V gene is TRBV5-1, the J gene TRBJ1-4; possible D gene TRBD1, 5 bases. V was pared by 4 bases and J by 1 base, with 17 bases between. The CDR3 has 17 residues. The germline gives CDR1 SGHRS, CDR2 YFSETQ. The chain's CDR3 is CASSLIPSGGTNEKLFF. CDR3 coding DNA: TGCGCCAGCAGCCTCATACCTTCGGGGGGAACTAATGAAAAACTGTTTTTT. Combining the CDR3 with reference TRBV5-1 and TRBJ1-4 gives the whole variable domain KAGVTQTPRYLIKTRGQQVTLSCSPISGHRSVSWYQQTPGQGLQFLFEYFSETQRNKGNFPGRFSGRQFSNSRSEMNVSTLELGDSALYLCASSLIPSGGTNEKLFFGSGTQLSVL.

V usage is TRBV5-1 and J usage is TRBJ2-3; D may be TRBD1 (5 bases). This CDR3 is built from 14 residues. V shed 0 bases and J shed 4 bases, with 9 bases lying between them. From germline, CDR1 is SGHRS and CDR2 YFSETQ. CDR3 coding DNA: TGCGCCAGCAGCTTGGATAAGGGGTCAGATACGCAGTATTTT. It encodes CASSLDKGSDTQYF.

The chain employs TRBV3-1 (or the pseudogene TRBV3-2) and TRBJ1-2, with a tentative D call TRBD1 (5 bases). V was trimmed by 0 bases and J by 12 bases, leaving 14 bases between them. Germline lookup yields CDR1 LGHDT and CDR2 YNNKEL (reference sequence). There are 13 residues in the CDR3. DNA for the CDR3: TGTGCCAGCAGCCAAGACGAAGTCGGGGGGAACACCTTC. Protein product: CASSQDEVGGNTF.

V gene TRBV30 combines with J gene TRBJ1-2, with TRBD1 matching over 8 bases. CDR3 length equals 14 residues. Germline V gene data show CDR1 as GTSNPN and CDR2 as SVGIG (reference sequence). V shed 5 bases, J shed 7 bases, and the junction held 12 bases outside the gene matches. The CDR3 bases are TGTGCCTGGGAAGACAGGGGACCTATACTTGGCTACACCTTC. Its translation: CAWEDRGPILGYTF.

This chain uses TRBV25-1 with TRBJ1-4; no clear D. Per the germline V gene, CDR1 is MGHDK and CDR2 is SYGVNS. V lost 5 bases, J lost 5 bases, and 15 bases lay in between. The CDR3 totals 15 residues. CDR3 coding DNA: TGTGCCAGCAGTAAAATTCTGGCCCAAAATGAAAAACTGTTTTTT. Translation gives CASSKILAQNEKLFF.

This CDR3 reads CASSARLAGGRETQYF. The CDR3 DNA reads TGCGCCAGCAGCGCCCGACTAGCGGGGGGGCGGGAGACCCAGTACTTC. The chain links TRBV5-1 to TRBJ2-5; TRBD2 matches at 14 bases. This CDR3 comprises 16 residues. J gave up 5 bases and V 4 bases, and 7 bases lay outside the gene matches. Germline assignment: CDR1 SGHRS and CDR2 YFSETQ.

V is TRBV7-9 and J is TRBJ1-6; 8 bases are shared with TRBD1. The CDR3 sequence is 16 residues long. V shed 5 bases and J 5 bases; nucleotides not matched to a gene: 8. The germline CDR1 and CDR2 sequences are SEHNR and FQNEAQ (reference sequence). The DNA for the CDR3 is TGTGCCAGCAGCACCAGGACAGGGTGGAATAATTCACCCCTCCACTTT. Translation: CASSTRTGWNNSPLHF.

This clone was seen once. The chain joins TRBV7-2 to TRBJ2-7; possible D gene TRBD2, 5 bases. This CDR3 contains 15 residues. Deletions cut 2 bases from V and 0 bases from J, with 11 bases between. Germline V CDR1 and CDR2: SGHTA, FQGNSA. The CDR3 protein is CASSLTAASSYEQYF. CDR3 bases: TGTGCCAGCAGCTTAACAGCGGCGTCCTCCTACGAGCAGTACTTC.

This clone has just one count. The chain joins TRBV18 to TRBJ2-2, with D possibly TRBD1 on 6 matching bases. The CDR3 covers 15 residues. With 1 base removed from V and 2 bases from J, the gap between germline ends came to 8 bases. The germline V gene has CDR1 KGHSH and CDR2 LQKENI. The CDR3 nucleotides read TGTGCCAGCTCACCACAGGGGGTCAACACCGGGGAGCTGTTTTTT. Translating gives CASSPQGVNTGELFF. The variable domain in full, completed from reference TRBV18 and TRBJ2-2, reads NAGVMQNPRHLVRRRGQEARLRCSPMKGHSHVYWYRQLPEEGLKFMVYLQKENIIDESGMPKERFSAEFPKEGPSILRIQQVVRGDSAAYFCASSPQGVNTGELFFGEGSRLTVL.

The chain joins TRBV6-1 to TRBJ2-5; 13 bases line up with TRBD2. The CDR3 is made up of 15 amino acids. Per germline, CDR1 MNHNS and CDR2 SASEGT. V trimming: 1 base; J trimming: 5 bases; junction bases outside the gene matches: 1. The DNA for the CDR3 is TGTGCCAGCAGTGAAGGGACTAGCGGGAGCGAGACCCAGTACTTC. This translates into CASSEGTSGSETQYF.

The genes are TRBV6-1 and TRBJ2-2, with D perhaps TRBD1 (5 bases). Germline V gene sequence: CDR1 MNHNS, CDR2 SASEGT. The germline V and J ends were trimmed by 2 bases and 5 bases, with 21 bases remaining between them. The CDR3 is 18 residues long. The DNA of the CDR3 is TGTGCCAGCAGTGAAATCTTTAGGGGCGCGCTGCGAACCGGGGAGCTGTTTTTT. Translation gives CASSEIFRGALRTGELFF.

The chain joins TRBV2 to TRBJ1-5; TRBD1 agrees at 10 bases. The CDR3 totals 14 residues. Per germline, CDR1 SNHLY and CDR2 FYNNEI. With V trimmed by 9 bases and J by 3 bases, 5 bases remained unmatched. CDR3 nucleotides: TGTGCCAGTGACAGGGGGCGCGACAATCAGCCCCAGCATTTT. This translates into CASDRGRDNQPQHF.

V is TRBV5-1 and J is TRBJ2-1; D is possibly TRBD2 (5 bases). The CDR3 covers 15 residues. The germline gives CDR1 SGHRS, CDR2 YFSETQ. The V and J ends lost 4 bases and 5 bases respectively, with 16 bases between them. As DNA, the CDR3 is TGCGCCAGCAGCGCGGACTGGCGGAATAACAATGAGCAGTTCTTC. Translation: CASSADWRNNNEQFF. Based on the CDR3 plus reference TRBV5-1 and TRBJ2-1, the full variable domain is KAGVTQTPRYLIKTRGQQVTLSCSPISGHRSVSWYQQTPGQGLQFLFEYFSETQRNKGNFPGRFSGRQFSNSRSEMNVSTLELGDSALYLCASSADWRNNNEQFFGPGTRLTVL.

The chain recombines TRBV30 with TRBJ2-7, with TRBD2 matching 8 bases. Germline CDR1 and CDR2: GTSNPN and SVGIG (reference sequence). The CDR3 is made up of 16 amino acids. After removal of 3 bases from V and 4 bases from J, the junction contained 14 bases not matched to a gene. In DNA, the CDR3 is TGTGCCTGGAGGGGTCCGGGACTAGTCGTTTCTTACGAGCAGTACTTC. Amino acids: CAWRGPGLVVSYEQYF. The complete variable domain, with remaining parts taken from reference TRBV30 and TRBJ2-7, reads SQTIHQWPATLVQPVGSPLSLECTVEGTSNPNLYWYRQAAGRGLQLLFYSVGIGQISSEVPQNLSASRPQDRQFILSSKKLLLSDSGFYLCAWRGPGLVVSYEQYFGPGTRLTVT.

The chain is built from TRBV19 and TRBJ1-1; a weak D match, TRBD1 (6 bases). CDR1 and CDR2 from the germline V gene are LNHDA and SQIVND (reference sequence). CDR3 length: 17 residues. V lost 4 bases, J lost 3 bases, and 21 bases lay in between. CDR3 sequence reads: CASSKGVSGGRDTEAFF. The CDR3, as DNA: TGTGCCAGTAGTAAGGGGGTTTCTGGGGGACGGGACACTGAAGCTTTCTTT.